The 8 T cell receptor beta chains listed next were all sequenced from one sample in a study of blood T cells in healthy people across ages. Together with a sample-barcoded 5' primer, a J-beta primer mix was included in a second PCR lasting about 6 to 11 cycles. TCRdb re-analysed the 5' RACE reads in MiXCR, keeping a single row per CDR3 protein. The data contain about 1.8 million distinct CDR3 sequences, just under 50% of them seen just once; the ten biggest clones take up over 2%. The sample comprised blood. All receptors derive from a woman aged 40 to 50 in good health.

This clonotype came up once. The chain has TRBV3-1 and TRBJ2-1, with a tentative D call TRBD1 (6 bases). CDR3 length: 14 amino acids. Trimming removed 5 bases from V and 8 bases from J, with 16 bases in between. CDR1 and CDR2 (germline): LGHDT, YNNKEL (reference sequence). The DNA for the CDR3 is TGTGCCAGCAGCACCGTGAGGGGGAAGGATGAGCAGTTCTTC. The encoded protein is CASSTVRGKDEQFF.

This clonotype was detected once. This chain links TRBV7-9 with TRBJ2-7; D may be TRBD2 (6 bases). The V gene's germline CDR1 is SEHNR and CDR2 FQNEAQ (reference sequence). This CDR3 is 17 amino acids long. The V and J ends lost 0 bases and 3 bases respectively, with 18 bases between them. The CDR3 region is CASSLAGGAGYRYEQYF. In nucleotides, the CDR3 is TGTGCCAGCAGCTTAGCGGGGGGTGCTGGGTACCGCTACGAGCAGTACTTC. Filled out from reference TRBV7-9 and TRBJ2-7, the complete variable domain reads DTGVSQNPRHKITKRGQNVTFRCDPISEHNRLYWYRQTLGQGPEFLTYFQNEAQLEKSRLLSDRFSAERPKGSFSTLEIQRTEQGDSAMYLCASSLAGGAGYRYEQYFGPGTRLTVT.

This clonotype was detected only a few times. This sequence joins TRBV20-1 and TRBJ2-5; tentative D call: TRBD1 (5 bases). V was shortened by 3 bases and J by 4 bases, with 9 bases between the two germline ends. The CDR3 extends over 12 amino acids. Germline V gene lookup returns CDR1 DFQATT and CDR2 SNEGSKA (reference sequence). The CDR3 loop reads CSARTQGETQYF. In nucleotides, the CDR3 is TGCAGTGCTAGGACTCAGGGAGAGACCCAGTACTTC.

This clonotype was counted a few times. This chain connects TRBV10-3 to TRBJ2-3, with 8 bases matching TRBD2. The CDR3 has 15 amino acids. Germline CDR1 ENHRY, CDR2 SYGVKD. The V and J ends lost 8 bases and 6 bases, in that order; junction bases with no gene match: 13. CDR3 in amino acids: CAIRPGGQSSDTQYF. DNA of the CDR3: TGTGCCATCCGTCCGGGGGGGCAGTCCTCTGATACGCAGTATTTT.

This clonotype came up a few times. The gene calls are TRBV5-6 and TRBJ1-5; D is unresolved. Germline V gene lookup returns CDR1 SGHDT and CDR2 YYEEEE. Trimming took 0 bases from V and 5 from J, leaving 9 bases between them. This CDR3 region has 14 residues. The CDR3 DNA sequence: TGTGCCAGCAGCTTGGGGTTAGACGATCAGCCCCAGCATTTT. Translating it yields CASSLGLDDQPQHF.

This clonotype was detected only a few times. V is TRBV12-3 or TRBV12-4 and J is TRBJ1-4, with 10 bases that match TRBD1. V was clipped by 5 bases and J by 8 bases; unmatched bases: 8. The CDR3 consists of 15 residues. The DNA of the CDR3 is TGTGCCAGCAGTACCGGACAGGGGGTGGGAGAAAAACTGTTTTTT. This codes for CASSTGQGVGEKLFF.

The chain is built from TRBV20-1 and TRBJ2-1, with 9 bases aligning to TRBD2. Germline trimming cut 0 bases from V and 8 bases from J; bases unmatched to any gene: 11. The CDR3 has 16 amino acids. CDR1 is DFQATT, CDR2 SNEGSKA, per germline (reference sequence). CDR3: CSARDLGAGGQHEQFF. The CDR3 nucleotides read TGCAGTGCTAGAGATCTGGGAGCGGGGGGTCAGCATGAGCAGTTCTTC.

As DNA, the CDR3 is TGTGCCAGCAGTTTATCGTTGGGGGCCGACGGCTACACCTTC. Translating gives CASSLSLGADGYTF. This chain links TRBV27 with TRBJ1-2, with D maybe TRBD1 (6 bases). The CDR3 is 14 amino acids. V was clipped by 0 bases and J by 8 bases, with 13 bases between them. Germline CDR1 and CDR2: MNHEY and SMNVEV (reference sequence).